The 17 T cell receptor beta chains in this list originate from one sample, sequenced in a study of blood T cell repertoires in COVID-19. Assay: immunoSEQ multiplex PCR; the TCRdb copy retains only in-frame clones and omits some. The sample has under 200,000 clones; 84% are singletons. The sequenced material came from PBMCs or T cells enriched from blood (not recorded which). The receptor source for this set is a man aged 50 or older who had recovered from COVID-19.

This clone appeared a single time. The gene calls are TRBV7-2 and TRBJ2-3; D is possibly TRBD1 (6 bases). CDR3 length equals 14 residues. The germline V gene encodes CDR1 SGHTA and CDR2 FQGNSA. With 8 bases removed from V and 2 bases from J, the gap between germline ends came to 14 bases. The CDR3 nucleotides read TGTGCCAGCCTTACGGGACACCTCACAGATACGCAGTATTTT. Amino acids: CASLTGHLTDTQYF.

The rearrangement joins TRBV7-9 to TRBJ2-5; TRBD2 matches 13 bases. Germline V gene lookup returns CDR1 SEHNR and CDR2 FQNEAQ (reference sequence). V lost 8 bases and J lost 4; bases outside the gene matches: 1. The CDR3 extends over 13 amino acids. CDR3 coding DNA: TGTGCCAGCCGACTAGCGGGGGGAGAGACCCAGTACTTC. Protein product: CASRLAGGETQYF.

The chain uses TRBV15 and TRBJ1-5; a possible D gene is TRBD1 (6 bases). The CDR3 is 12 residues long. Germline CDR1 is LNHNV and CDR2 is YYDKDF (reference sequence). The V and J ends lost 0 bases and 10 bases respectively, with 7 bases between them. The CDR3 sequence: CATSREGGPQHF. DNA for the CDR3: TGTGCCACCAGCAGAGAAGGGGGACCCCAGCATTTT.

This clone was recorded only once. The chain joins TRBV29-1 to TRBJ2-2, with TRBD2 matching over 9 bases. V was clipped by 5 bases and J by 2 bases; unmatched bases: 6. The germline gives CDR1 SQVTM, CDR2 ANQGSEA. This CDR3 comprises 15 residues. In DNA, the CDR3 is TGCAGCGTTTTCGGCGGGGGGGCCAACACCGGGGAGCTGTTTTTT. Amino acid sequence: CSVFGGGANTGELFF.

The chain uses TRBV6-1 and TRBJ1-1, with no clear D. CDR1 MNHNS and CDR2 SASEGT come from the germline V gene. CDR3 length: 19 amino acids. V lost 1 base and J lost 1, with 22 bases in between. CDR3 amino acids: CASSEGFWTRRRRNTEAFF. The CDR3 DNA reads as TGTGCCAGCAGTGAAGGCTTTTGGACCAGAAGGAGGAGGAACACTGAAGCTTTCTTT.

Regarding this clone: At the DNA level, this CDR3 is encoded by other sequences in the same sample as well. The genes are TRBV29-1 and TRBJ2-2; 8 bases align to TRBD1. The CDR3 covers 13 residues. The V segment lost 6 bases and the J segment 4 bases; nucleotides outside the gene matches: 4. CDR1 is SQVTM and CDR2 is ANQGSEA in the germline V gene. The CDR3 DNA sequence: TGCAGCGTCGGACAGGGAAGCACCGGGGAGCTGTTTTTT. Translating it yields CSVGQGSTGELFF.

CDR3 DNA: TGTGCCAGCAGTTATACGCGGGTTTCCGAGCAGTACTTC. This encodes CASSYTRVSEQYF. The genes are TRBV6-2 or TRBV6-3 and TRBJ2-7, with D perhaps TRBD2 (5 bases). Germline values: CDR1 MNHEY, CDR2 SVGEGT. The CDR3 runs to 13 residues. V lost 3 bases and J 6 bases, leaving 12 bases between the germline ends.

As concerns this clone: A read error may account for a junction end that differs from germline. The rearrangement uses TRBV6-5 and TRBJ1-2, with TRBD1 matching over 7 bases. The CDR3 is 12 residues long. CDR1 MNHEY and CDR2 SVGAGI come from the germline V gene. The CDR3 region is CASTYPGGGYTF. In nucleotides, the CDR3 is TGTGCCAGCACTTACCCAGGGGGAGGCTACACCTTC.

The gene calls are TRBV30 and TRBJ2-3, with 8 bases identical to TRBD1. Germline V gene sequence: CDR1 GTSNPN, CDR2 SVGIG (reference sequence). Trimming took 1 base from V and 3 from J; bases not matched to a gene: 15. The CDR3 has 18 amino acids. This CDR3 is CAWSAGRTGSGRTDTQYF. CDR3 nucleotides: TGTGCCTGGAGTGCGGGACGGACAGGGTCGGGTAGGACAGATACGCAGTATTTT.

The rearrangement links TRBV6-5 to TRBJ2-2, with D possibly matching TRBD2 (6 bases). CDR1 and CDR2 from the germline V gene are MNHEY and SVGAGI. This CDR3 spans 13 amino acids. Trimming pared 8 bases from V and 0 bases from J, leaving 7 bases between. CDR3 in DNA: TGTGCCAGCGGGGGGACGAACACCGGGGAGCTGTTTTTT. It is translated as CASGGTNTGELFF.

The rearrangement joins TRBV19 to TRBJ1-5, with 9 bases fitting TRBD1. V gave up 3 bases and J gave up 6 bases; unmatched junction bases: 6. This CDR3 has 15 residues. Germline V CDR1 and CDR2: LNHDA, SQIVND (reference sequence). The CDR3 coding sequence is TGTGCCAGTAGTATTGACAACAGGGGGCGTCAGCCCCAGCATTTT. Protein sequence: CASSIDNRGRQPQHF.

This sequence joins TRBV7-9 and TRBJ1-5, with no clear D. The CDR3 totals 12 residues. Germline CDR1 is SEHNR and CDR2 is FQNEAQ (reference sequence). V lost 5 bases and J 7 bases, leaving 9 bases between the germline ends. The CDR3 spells CASSLPGQPQHF. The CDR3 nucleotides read TGTGCCAGCAGCCTACCGGGACAGCCCCAGCATTTT. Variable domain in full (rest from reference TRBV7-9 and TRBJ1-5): DTGVSQNPRHKITKRGQNVTFRCDPISEHNRLYWYRQTLGQGPEFLTYFQNEAQLEKSRLLSDRFSAERPKGSFSTLEIQRTEQGDSAMYLCASSLPGQPQHFGDGTRLSIL.

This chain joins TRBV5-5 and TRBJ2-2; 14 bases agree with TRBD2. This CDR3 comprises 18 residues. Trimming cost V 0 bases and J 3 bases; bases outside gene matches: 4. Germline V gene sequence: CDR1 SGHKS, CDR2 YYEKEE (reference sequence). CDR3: CASSLGLAGGPDTGELFF. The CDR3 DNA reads TGTGCCAGCAGCTTGGGACTAGCGGGGGGGCCGGACACCGGGGAGCTGTTTTTT.

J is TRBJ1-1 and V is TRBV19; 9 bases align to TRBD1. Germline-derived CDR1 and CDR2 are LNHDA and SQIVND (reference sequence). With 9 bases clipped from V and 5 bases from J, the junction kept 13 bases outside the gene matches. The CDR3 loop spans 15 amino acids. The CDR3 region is CASSVPGQGNTEAFF. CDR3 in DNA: TGTGCCAGCAGCGTCCCGGGACAGGGAAATACTGAAGCTTTCTTT.

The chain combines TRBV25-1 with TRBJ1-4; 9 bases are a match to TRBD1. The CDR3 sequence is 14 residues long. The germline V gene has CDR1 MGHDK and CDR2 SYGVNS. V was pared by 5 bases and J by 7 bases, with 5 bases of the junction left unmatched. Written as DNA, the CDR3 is TGTGCCAGCAGTTCGACAGGGGGATTTGAAAAACTGTTTTTT. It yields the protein CASSSTGGFEKLFF. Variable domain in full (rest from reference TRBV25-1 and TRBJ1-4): EADIYQTPRYLVIGTGKKITLECSQTMGHDKMYWYQQDPGMELHLIHYSYGVNSTEKGDLSSESTVSRIRTEHFPLTLESARPSHTSQYLCASSSTGGFEKLFFGSGTQLSVL.

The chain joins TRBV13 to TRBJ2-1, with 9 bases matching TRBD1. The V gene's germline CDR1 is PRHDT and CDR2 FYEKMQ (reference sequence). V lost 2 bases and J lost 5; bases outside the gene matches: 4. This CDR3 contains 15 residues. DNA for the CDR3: TGTGCCAGCAGCTTACGGACAGGGGTGGACAATGAGCAGTTCTTC. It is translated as CASSLRTGVDNEQFF.

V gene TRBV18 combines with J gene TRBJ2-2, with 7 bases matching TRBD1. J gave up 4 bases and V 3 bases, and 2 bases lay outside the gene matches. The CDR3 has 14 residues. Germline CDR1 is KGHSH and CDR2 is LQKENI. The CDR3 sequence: CASSPNRGTGELFF. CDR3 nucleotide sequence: TGTGCCAGCTCACCGAACAGGGGCACCGGGGAGCTGTTTTTT. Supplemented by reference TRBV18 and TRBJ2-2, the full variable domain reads NAGVMQNPRHLVRRRGQEARLRCSPMKGHSHVYWYRQLPEEGLKFMVYLQKENIIDESGMPKERFSAEFPKEGPSILRIQQVVRGDSAAYFCASSPNRGTGELFFGEGSRLTVL.